This entry lists 7 T cell receptor beta chains sequenced from one sample in a study of primary melanoma T cells and metastatic recurrence. Assay used: immunoSEQ multiplex PCR; TCRdb lists only in-frame clones, some missing. The profile shows some 300 clones, roughly 73% of them singletons. The sample comprised melanoma tumor tissue. The receptors come from a human donor with melanoma.

CDR3 sequence: CASGPGRGLGGYTF. The CDR3 DNA reads as TGTGCCAGCGGCCCCGGTAGGGGGTTAGGAGGCTACACCTTC. The chain combines TRBV19 with TRBJ1-2, with a possible D match to TRBD1 (6 bases). V lost 9 bases and J 8 bases, leaving 22 bases between the germline ends. Germline values: CDR1 LNHDA, CDR2 SQIVND (reference sequence). The CDR3 has 14 amino acids. Looking up the rest from reference TRBV19 and TRBJ1-2 gives the full variable domain: DGGITQSPKYLFRKEGQNVTLSCEQNLNHDAMYWYRQDPGQGLRLIYYSQIVNDFQKGDIAEGYSVSREKKESFPLTVTSAQKNPTAFYLCASGPGRGLGGYTFGSGTRLTVV.

The chain is built from TRBV2 and TRBJ2-1, with TRBD2 matching 7 bases. Losses at the gene ends were 6 bases for V and 2 bases for J; bases not matched to a gene: 7. CDR1 is SNHLY, CDR2 FYNNEI, per germline. CDR3 length: 15 residues. The CDR3 spells CASSAGGVAYNEQFF. The CDR3, as DNA: TGTGCCAGCAGCGCTGGGGGGGTGGCCTACAATGAGCAGTTCTTC.

In DNA, the CDR3 is TGTGCTAGTGGTTTGGGCATAGGGGACACTGAAGCTTTCTTT. Protein: CASGLGIGDTEAFF. The chain recombines TRBV12-5 with TRBJ1-1; D is perhaps TRBD1 (5 bases). Germline V gene sequence: CDR1 LGHNT, CDR2 FRNRAP. Deletions cut 1 base from V and 3 bases from J, with 9 bases between. The CDR3 contains 14 residues.

The J gene is TRBJ1-2, the V gene TRBV7-5; the DNA was not used to check the table's D call, TRBD1. TRBV7-5 is a pseudogene locus. The CDR3 sequence is 14 residues long. CDR3: CASSSFQGRDGYTF. The CDR3 DNA sequence: TGTGCCAGCAGCTCGTTCCAGGGGCGAGATGGCTACACCTTC.

The chain has TRBV6-8 and TRBJ2-7; a possible D gene is TRBD1 (5 bases). Trimming took off 8 bases at V and 3 bases at J, with 14 bases between the two ends. From germline, CDR1 is MNHGY and CDR2 SAAAGT. The length of the CDR3 is 13 residues. The CDR3 sequence: CASAGLPHYEQYF. CDR3 bases: TGTGCCAGCGCAGGGCTGCCCCACTACGAGCAGTACTTC.

The chain has TRBV19 and TRBJ2-3; no clear D gene. The CDR3 is 13 residues long. V was shortened by 7 bases and J by 5 bases, with 13 bases between the two germline ends. Germline V gene lookup returns CDR1 LNHDA and CDR2 SQIVND (reference sequence). CDR3 sequence reads: CASTLRSGDTQYF. The CDR3 nucleotides read TGTGCCAGTACCCTCAGGTCCGGAGATACGCAGTATTTT.

The chain has TRBV30 and TRBJ2-3; 7 bases agree with TRBD1. The CDR3 loop spans 14 amino acids. Germline V gene sequence: CDR1 GTSNPN, CDR2 SVGIG (reference sequence). The V gene end was trimmed by 5 bases and the J gene end by 2 bases; junction bases not matched to a gene: 7. Written as DNA, the CDR3 is TGTGCCTGGGGGATACAGGGGATCACAGATACGCAGTATTTT. Translated: CAWGIQGITDTQYF.